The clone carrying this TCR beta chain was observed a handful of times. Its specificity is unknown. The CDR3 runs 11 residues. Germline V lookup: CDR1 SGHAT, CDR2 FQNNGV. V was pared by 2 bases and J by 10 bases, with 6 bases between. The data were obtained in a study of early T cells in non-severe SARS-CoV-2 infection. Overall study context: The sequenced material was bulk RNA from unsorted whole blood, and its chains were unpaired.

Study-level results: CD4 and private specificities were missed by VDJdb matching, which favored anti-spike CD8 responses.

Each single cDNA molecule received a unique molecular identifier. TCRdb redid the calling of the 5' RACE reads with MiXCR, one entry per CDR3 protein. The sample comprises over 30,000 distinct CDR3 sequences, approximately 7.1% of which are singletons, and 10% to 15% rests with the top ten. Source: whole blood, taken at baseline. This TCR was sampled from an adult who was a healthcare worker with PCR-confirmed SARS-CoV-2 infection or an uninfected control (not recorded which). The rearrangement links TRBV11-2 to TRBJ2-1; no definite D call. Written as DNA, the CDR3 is TGTGCCAGCAGCTTAACGTGGGAGCAGTTCTTC. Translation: CASSLTWEQFF.